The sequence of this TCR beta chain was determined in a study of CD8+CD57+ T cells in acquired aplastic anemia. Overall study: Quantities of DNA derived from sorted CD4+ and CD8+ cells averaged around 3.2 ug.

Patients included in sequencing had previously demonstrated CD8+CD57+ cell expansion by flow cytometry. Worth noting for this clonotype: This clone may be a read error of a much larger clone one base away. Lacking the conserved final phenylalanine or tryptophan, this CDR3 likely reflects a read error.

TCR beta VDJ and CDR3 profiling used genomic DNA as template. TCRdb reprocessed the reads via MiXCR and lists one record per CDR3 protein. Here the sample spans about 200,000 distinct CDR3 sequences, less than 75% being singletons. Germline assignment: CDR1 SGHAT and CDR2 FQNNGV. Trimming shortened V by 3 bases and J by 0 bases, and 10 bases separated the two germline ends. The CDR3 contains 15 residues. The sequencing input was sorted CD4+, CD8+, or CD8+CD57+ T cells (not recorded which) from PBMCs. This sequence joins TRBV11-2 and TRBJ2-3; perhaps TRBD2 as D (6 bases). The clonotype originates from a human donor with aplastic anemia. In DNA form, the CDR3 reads TGTGCCAGCAGCTTCGGGGGAACTAGCACAGATACGCAGTATGTT. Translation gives CASSFGGTSTDTQYV.